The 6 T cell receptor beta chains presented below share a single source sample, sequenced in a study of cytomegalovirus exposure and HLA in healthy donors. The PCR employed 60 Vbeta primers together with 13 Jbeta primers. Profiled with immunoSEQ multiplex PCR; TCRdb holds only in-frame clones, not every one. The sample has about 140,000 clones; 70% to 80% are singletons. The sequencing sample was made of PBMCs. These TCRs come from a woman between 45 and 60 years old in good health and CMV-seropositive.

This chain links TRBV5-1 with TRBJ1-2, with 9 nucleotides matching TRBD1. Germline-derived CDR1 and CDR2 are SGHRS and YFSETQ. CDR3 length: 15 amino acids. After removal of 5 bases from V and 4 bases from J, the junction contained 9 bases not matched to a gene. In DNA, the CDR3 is TGCGCCAGCAGGGAACAGGGGGCGCTTTTCTATGGCTACACCTTC. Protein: CASREQGALFYGYTF.

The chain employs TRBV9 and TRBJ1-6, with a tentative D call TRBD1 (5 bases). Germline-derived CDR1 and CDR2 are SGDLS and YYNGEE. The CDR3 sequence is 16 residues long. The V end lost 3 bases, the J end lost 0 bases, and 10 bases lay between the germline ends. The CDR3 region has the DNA TGTGCCAGCAGCGCCGGTGACAGCTCCTATAATTCACCCCTCCACTTT. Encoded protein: CASSAGDSSYNSPLHF.

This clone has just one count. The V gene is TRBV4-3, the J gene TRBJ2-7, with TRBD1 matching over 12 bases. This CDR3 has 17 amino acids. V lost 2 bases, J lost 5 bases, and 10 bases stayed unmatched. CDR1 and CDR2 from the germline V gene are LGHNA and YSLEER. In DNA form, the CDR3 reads TGCGCCAGCAGCCAATTTTTGCCGGGACAGGGGGCCCACGAGCAGTACTTC. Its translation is CASSQFLPGQGAHEQYF.

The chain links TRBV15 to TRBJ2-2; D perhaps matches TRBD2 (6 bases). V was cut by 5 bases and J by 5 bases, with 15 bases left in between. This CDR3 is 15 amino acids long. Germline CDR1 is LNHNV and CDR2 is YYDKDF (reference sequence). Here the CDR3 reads CATSANPEGTGELFF. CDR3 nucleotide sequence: TGTGCCACCAGCGCCAATCCGGAGGGGACCGGGGAGCTGTTTTTT.

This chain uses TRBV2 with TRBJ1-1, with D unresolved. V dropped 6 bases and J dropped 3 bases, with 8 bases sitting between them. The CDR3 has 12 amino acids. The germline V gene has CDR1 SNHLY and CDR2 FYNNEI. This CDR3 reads CASRTTYTEAFF. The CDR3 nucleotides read TGTGCCAGCAGGACGACTTACACTGAAGCTTTCTTT.

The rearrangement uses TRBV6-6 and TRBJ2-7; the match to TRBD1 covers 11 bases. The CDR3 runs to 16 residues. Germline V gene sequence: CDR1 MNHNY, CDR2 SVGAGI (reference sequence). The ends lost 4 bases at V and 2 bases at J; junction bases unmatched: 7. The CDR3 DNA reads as TGTGCCAGCAGTTTCACCCCGGGACAGGGGGCCTACGAGCAGTACTTC. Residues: CASSFTPGQGAYEQYF.